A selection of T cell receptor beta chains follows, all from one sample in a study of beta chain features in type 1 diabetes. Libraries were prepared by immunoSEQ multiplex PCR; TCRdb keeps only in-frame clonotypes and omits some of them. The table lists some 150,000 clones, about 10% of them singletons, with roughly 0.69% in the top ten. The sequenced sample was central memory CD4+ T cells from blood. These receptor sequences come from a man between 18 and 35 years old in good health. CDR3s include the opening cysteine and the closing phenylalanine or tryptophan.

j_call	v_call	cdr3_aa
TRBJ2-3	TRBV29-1	CSVEDRRDRDTQYF
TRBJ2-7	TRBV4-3	CASSQGMAGSSYEQYF
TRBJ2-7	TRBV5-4	CASSFSAGERYEQYF
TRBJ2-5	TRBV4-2	CASSQESPSSARTQYF
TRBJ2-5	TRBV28	CASSPVGGQETQYF
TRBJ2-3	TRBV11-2	CASSFLSASTDTQYF
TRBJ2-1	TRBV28	CASQAGGTYNEQFF
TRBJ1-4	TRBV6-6	CASSYSHSIEKLFF
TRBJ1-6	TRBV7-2	CASSPREFGSPLHF
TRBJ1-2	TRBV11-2	CASSLSLQGGYTF
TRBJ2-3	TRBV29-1	CSAGSYRGWDTDTQYF
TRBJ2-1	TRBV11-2	CASSRGGAEQFF
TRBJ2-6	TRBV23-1	CASSPRRGLAGGRSGANVLTF
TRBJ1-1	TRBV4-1	CASSQDDAWVRAEAFF